The 8 T cell receptor beta chains below come from one sample, sequenced in a study of follicular helper T cells after annual influenza vaccination. The time point here: 2015-2016 season, pre-vaccination. Sequenced by immunoSEQ multiplex PCR; TCRdb stores in-frame clones only, minus some. The sample consists of approximately 1,500 clones, 84% of them appearing once. The sequencing here drew on CXCR5+ CD38- circulating T follicular helper cells from blood, taken on the day of influenza vaccination. Indicated subset: circulating Tfh, non-naive CD4+CXCR5+PD-1+ (ICOS+CD38+ or ICOS-CD38-). The receptors shown here come from an adult who received the influenza vaccine.

The chain has TRBV6-6 and TRBJ2-7; 8 nucleotides line up with TRBD2. The germline gives CDR1 MNHNY, CDR2 SVGAGI (reference sequence). Germline trimming cut 6 bases from V and 3 bases from J; bases unmatched to any gene: 10. This CDR3 spans 15 amino acids. Written as DNA, the CDR3 is TGTGCCAGCAGCCCCGGGGGGGCTAATCTCTACGAGCAGTACTTC. Protein sequence: CASSPGGANLYEQYF.

The chain employs TRBV2 and TRBJ1-3; a possible D gene is TRBD1 (5 bases). CDR1 is SNHLY and CDR2 is FYNNEI in the germline V gene. The length of the CDR3 is 14 residues. Trimming took 6 bases from V and 4 from J, leaving 13 bases between them. CDR3 loop: CASSQGVRGNTIYF. The CDR3 DNA reads as TGTGCCAGCAGCCAAGGGGTTAGGGGAAACACCATATATTTT.

The chain is built from TRBV7-2 and TRBJ1-5; D is uncertain. Germline loops: CDR1 SGHTA, CDR2 FQGNSA. CDR3 length: 13 residues. With 1 base removed from V and 6 bases from J, the gap between germline ends came to 7 bases. The CDR3 DNA sequence: TGTGCCAGCAGCTTAGTATTCAGTCAGCCCCAGCATTTT. It is translated as CASSLVFSQPQHF.

This chain joins TRBV6-5 and TRBJ1-2; D call uncertain. This CDR3 region has 13 residues. CDR1 and CDR2 from the germline V gene are MNHEY and SVGAGI. V lost 5 bases to trimming and J lost 2 bases, with 9 bases between them. The CDR3 region has the DNA TGTGCCAGCAGTGACACACAGAACTATGGCTACACCTTC. This translates into CASSDTQNYGYTF.

This chain joins TRBV15 and TRBJ2-3; maybe TRBD1 (6 bases). CDR3 length: 17 amino acids. From germline, CDR1 is LNHNV and CDR2 YYDKDF (reference sequence). V gave up 0 bases and J gave up 8 bases, with 21 bases separating them. CDR3 protein: CATSRDNRGLAQGTQYF. CDR3 bases: TGTGCCACCAGCAGAGATAATAGGGGCCTTGCACAGGGTACGCAGTATTTT.

The CDR3 nucleotides read TGTGCCAGCAGCTCCCACCTGGGCACTGAAGCTTTCTTT. It yields the protein CASSSHLGTEAFF. The rearrangement links TRBV9 to TRBJ1-1; D uncertain. With 4 bases removed from V and 4 bases from J, the gap between germline ends came to 11 bases. The CDR3 is made up of 13 amino acids. In germline, CDR1 is SGDLS, CDR2 YYNGEE.

The chain uses TRBV29-1 and TRBJ1-3; D ambiguous. The CDR3 length is 11 residues. Per germline, CDR1 SQVTM and CDR2 ANQGSEA. V was clipped by 6 bases and J by 1 base, with 4 bases between them. The CDR3 coding sequence is TGCAGCGTGGTATCTGGAAACACCATATATTTT. Amino acids: CSVVSGNTIYF.

V is TRBV5-1 and J is TRBJ2-1; possibly TRBD2 for D (6 bases). V dropped 0 bases and J dropped 4 bases, with 11 bases sitting between them. In germline, CDR1 is SGHRS, CDR2 YFSETQ. This CDR3 contains 15 residues. The CDR3 sequence is CASSLGGSGYNEQFF. The CDR3 bases are TGCGCCAGCAGCTTGGGGGGTAGCGGTTACAATGAGCAGTTCTTC.